This is a list of T cell receptor beta chains from one sample in a study of naive and memory T cell subsets. TCRdb re-derived calls from the UMI-ligation and nested PCR reads in MiXCR, one entry per CDR3 protein. The sample shows roughly 20,000 distinct CDR3 sequences, more than 9.5% of them seen only once. Input material: central memory CD8+ T cells from blood. The receptors stem from a human donor in good health. The CDR3 runs from the conserved cysteine through the conserved F or W. The order of the fields is J gene, clone size, D gene, V gene, CDR3 protein, CDR3 DNA. A D gene is named only where the DNA matches it firmly. A row's size may be missing; if present it is once, few, many or a size class.

TRBJ2-2,many,-,TRBV7-9,CASSLGYGELFF,TGTGCCAGCAGCTTAGGGTACGGGGAGCTGTTTTTT
TRBJ2-5,-,-,TRBV15,CATKSGRKETQYF,TGTGCCACTAAGTCCGGGAGAAAAGAGACCCAGTACTTC
TRBJ2-5,-,-,TRBV27,CASSFLTGTYQETQYF,TGTGCCAGCAGTTTTTTAACAGGCACGTACCAAGAGACCCAGTACTTC
TRBJ2-3,few,TRBD2,TRBV2,CASSAASGYHTDTQYF,TGTGCCAGCAGTGCTGCTAGCGGGTATCACACAGATACGCAGTATTTT
TRBJ2-2,few,TRBD1,TRBV27,CASSSPGGHGELFF,TGTGCCAGCAGTTCCCCAGGGGGCCACGGGGAGCTGTTTTTT
TRBJ2-1,many,TRBD1,TRBV28,CASSKGATYNEQFF,TGTGCCAGCTCTAAGGGGGCCACCTACAATGAGCAGTTCTTC
TRBJ2-1,few,-,TRBV29-1,CSVGVSSYNEQFF,TGCAGCGTCGGGGTGAGCTCCTACAATGAGCAGTTCTTC
TRBJ2-1,-,TRBD2,TRBV20-1,CSAAKALAGVWNEQFF,TGCAGTGCCGCAAAGGCTTTAGCGGGAGTCTGGAATGAGCAGTTCTTC
TRBJ1-2,-,-,TRBV30,CAWRGPGDYGYTF,TGTGCCTGGAGGGGTCCAGGAGACTATGGCTACACCTTC
TRBJ2-7,few,TRBD1,TRBV13,CASSPRQGAHEQYF,TGTGCCAGCAGCCCGAGACAGGGTGCCCACGAGCAGTACTTC
TRBJ1-2,-,TRBD1,TRBV4-1,CASSQVTGAGYGYTF,TGCGCCAGCAGCCAGGTGACAGGGGCAGGCTATGGCTACACCTTC
TRBJ2-3,-,TRBD2,TRBV7-8,CASRQRETTDTQYF,TGTGCCAGCAGGCAGCGGGAAACCACAGATACGCAGTATTTT
TRBJ2-7,many,TRBD2,TRBV11-2,CASSSRGGGGPYEQYF,TGTGCCAGCAGCTCCCGGGGGGGAGGGGGACCTTACGAGCAGTACTTC
TRBJ2-1,-,-,TRBV10-3,CAVREQGYNEQFF,TGTGCCGTTAGGGAACAGGGTTACAATGAGCAGTTCTTC
TRBJ2-1,few,-,TRBV6-2/TRBV6-3,CASSLGEGSSYNEQFF,TGTGCCAGCAGTCTCGGAGAGGGGAGCTCCTACAATGAGCAGTTCTTC
TRBJ1-2,few,TRBD1,TRBV6-2/TRBV6-3,CASSYVDRGGDGYTF,TGTGCCAGCAGTTACGTCGACAGGGGAGGGGATGGCTACACCTTC
TRBJ2-3,many,-,TRBV29-1,CSVEQMEYWADTQYF,TGCAGCGTTGAACAAATGGAGTATTGGGCAGATACGCAGTATTTT
TRBJ2-1,many,-,TRBV6-5,CASTSAWNEQFF,TGTGCCAGCACCTCCGCTTGGAATGAGCAGTTCTTC
TRBJ1-4,-,-,TRBV24-1,CATSDCSGEKLFF,TGCGCCACCAGTGATTGTTCGGGGGAAAAACTGTTTTTT
TRBJ2-1,-,-,TRBV12-3/TRBV12-4,CASTDFRESLRF,TGTGCCAGCACCGACTTTCGGGAGTCCCTCCGCTTC
TRBJ1-1,many,-,TRBV29-1,CSVPPGHDTEAFF,TGCAGCGTTCCCCCGGGACACGACACTGAAGCTTTCTTT
TRBJ2-2,many,-,TRBV15,CATSSRDRNTGELFF,TGTGCCACCAGCTCCCGGGATAGGAACACCGGGGAGCTGTTTTTT
TRBJ1-6,many,-,TRBV20-1,CSARDSAARNSPLHF,TGCAGTGCTAGAGATTCGGCAGCTCGAAATTCACCCCTCCACTTT
TRBJ2-1,many,TRBD2,TRBV20-1,CSARERLAGPPYNEQFF,TGCAGTGCTAGAGAAAGACTAGCGGGACCCCCCTACAATGAGCAGTTCTTC
TRBJ1-1,-,-,TRBV6-2/TRBV6-3,CASSQAGTLTWETEAFF,TGTGCCAGCAGCCAAGCCGGAACATTAACTTGGGAGACTGAAGCTTTCTTT
TRBJ2-1,few,-,TRBV10-3,CAISEPDTRKVEQFF,TGTGCCATCAGTGAGCCGGATACTAGGAAGGTTGAGCAGTTCTTC